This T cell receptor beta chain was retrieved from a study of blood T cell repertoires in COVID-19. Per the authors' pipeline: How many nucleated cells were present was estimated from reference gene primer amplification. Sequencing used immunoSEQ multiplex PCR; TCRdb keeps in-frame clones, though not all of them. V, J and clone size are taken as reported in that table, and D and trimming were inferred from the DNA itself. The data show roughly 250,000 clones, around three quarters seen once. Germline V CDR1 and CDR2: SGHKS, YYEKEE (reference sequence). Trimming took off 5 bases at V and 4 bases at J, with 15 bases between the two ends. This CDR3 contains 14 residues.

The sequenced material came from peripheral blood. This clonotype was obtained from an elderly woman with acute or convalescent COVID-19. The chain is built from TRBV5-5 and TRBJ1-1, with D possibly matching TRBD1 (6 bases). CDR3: CASRLQGGGTEAFF. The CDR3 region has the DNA TGTGCCAGCAGGCTCCAGGGAGGGGGCACTGAAGCTTTCTTT.